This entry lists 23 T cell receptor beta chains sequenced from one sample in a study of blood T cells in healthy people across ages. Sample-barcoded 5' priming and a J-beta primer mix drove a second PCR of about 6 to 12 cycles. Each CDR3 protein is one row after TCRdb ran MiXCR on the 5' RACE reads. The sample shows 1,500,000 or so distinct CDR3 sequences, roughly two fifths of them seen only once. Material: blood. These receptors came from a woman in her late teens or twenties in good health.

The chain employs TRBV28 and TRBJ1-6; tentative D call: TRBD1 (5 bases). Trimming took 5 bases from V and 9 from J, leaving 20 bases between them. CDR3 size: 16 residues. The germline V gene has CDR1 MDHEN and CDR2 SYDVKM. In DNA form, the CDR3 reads TGTGCCAGCAGTCTCCGCGGGGGATTACTTAGTTCACCCCTCCACTTT. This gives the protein CASSLRGGLLSSPLHF.

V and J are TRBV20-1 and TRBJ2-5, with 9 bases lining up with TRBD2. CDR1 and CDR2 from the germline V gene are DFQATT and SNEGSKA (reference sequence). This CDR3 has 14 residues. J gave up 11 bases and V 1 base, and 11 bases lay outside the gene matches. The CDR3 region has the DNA TGCAGTGCTAGAGGACTAGCGGTGGGGAATGAGCAGTACTTC. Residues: CSARGLAVGNEQYF.

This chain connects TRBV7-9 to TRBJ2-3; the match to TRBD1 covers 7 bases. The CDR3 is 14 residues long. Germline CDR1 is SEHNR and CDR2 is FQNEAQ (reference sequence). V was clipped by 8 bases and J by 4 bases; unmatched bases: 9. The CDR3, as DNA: TGTGCCAGCCCTGGGACAGAGAAAGCAGATACGCAGTATTTT. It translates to CASPGTEKADTQYF.

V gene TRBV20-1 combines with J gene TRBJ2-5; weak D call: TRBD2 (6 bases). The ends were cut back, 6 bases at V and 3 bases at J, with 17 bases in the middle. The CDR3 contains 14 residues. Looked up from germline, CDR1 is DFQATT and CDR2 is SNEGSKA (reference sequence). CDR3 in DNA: TGCAGTGCCGGGGGACGTCTAGTAAAAGAGACCCAGTACTTC. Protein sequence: CSAGGRLVKETQYF.

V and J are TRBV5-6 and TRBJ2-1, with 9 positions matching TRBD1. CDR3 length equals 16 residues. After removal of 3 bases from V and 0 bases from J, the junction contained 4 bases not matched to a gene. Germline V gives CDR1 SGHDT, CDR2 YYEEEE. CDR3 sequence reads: CASSWWDRDSYNEQFF. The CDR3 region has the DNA TGTGCCAGCAGCTGGTGGGACAGGGACTCCTACAATGAGCAGTTCTTC.

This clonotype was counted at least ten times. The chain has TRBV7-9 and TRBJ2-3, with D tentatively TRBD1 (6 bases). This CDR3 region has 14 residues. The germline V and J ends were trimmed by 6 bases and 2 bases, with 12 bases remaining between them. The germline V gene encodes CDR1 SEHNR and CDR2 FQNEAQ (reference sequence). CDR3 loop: CASSRDISTDTQYF. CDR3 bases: TGTGCCAGCAGTCGGGACATCTCCACAGATACGCAGTATTTT.

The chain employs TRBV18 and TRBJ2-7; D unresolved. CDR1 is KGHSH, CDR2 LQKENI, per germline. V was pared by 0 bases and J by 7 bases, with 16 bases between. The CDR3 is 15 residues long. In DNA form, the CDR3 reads TGTGCCAGCTCACCACCTGGCACCGCCAGTCGGGAGCAGTACTTC. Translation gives CASSPPGTASREQYF.

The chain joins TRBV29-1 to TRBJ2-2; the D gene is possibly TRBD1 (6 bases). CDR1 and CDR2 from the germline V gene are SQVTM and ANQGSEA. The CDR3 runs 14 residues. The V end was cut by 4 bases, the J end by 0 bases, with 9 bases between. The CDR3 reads CSVVDRSNTGELFF. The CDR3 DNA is TGCAGCGTTGTGGACAGATCGAACACCGGGGAGCTGTTTTTT.

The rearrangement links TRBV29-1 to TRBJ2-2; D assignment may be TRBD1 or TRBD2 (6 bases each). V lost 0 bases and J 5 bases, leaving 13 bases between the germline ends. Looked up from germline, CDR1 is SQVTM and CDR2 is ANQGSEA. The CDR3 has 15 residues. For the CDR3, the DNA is TGCAGCGTTGAAGATCGTAGGGGGGCGACCGGGGAGCTGTTTTTT. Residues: CSVEDRRGATGELFF.

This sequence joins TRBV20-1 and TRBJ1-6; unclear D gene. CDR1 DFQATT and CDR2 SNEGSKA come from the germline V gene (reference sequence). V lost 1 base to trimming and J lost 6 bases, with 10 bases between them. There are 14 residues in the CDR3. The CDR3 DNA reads TGCAGTGCTAGAGGTATGGGTTCTAATTCACCCCTCCACTTT. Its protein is CSARGMGSNSPLHF.

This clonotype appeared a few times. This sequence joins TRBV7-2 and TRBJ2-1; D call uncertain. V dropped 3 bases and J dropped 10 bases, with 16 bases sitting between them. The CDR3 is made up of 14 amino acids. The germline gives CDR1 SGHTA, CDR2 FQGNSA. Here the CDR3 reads CASSLQATLGEQFF. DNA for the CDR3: TGTGCCAGCAGCTTGCAGGCTACCCTGGGGGAGCAGTTCTTC.

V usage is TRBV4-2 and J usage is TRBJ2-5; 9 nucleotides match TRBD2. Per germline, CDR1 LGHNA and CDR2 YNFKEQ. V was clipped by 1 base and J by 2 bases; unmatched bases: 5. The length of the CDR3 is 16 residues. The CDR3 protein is CASSQVIAGEQETQYF. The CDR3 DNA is TGTGCCAGCAGCCAAGTAATAGCGGGGGAACAAGAGACCCAGTACTTC.

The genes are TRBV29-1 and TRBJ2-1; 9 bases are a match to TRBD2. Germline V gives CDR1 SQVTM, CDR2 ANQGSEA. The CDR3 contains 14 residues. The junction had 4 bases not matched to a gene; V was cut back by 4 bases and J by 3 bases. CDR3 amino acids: CSVVVAGDYNEQFF. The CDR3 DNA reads TGCAGCGTTGTAGTAGCGGGGGACTACAATGAGCAGTTCTTC.

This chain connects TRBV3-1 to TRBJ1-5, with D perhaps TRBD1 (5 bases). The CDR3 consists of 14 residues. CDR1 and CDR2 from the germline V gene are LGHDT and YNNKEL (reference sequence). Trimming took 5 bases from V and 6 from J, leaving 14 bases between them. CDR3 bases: TGTGCCAGCAGCTCGGACCAGGGAGGTCAGCCCCAGCATTTT. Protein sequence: CASSSDQGGQPQHF. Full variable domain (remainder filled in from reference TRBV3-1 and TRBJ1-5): DTAVSQTPKYLVTQMGNDKSIKCEQNLGHDTMYWYKQDSKKFLKIMFSYNNKELIINETVPNRFSPKSPDKAHLNLHINSLELGDSAVYFCASSSDQGGQPQHFGDGTRLSIL.

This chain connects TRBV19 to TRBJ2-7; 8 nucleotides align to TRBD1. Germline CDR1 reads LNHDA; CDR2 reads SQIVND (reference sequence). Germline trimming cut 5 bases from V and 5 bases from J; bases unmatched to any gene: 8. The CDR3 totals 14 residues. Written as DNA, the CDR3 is TGTGCCAGTAGTGTTCAGACAGGGGTGAACGAGCAGTACTTC. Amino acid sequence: CASSVQTGVNEQYF.

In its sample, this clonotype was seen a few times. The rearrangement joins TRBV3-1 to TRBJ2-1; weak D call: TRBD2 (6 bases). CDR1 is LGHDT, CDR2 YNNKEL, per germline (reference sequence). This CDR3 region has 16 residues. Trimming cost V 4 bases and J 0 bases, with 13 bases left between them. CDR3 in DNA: TGTGCCAGCAGCCTGGACTACCCGAGCTCCTACAATGAGCAGTTCTTC. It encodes CASSLDYPSSYNEQFF.

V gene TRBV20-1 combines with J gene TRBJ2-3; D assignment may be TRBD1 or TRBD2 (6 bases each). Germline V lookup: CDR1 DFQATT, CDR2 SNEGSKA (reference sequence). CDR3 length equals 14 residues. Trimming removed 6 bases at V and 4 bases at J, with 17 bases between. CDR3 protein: CSAPEGVLADTQYF. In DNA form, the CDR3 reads TGCAGTGCGCCGGAGGGGGTTCTCGCAGATACGCAGTATTTT.

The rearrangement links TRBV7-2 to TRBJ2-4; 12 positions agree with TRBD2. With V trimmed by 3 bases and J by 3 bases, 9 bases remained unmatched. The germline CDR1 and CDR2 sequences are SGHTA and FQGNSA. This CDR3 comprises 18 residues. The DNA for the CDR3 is TGTGCCAGCAGCTTTCCACCTAGCGGGAGGGCAGGCAAAAACATTCAGTACTTC. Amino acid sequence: CASSFPPSGRAGKNIQYF.

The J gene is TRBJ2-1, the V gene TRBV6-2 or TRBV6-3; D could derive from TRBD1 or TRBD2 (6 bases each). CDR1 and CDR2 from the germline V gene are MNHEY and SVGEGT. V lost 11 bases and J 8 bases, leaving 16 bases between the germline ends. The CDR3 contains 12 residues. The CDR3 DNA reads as TGTGCCGGGTCTCGCCGGGGGCATGAGCAGTTCTTC. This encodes CAGSRRGHEQFF.

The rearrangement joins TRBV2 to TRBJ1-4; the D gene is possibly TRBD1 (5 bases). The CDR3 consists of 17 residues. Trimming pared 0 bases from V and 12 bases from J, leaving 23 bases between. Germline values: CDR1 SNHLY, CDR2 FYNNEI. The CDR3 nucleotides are TGTGCCAGCAGTGAAGCGGCCGGGACTCACATAGGAGAAGAACTGTTTTTT. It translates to CASSEAAGTHIGEELFF.

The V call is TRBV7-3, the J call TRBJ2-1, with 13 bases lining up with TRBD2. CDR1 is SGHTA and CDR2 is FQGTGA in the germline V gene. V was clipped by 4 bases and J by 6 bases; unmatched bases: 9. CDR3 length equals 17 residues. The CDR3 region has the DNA TGTGCCAGCAGCTCATGCCCCGGACTAGCGGGAGTCAATGAGCAGTTCTTC. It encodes CASSSCPGLAGVNEQFF.

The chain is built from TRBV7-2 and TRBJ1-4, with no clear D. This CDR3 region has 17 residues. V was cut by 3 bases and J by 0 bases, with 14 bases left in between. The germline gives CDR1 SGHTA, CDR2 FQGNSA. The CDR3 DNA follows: TGTGCCAGCAGCTTCCGGAGCATTACCGCAACTAATGAAAAACTGTTTTTT. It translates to CASSFRSITATNEKLFF.

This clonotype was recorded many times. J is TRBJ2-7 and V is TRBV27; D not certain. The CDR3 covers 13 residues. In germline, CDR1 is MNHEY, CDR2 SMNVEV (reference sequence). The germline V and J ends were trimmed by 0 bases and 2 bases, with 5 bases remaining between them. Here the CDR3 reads CASSLSPPYEQYF. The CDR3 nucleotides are TGTGCCAGCAGTTTATCGCCGCCCTACGAGCAGTACTTC.